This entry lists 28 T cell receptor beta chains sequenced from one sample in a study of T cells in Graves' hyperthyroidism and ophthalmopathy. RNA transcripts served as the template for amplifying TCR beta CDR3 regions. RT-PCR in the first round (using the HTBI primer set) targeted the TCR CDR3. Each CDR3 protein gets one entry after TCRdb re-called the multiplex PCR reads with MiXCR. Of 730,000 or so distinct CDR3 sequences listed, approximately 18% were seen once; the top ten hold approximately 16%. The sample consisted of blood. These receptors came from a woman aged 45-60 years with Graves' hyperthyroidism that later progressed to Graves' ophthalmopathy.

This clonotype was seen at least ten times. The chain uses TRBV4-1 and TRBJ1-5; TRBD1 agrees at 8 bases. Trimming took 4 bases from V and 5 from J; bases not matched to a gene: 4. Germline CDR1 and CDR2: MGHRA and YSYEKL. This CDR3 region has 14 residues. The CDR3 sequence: CASSPRTGHQPQHF. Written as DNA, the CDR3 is TGCGCCAGCAGCCCTCGGACAGGGCATCAGCCCCAGCATTTT.

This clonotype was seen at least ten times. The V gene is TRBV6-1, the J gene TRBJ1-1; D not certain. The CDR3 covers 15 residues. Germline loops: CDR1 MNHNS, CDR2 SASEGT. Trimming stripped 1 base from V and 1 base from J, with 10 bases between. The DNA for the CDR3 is TGTGCCAGCAGTGAAGTCGGGTCAGCGAACACTGAAGCTTTCTTT. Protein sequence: CASSEVGSANTEAFF.

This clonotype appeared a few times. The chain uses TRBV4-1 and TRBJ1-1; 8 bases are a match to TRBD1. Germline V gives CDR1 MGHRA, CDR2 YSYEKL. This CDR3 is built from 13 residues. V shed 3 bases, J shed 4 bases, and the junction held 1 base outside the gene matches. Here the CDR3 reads CASSHGTGTEAFF. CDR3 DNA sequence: TGCGCCAGCAGCCATGGGACAGGCACTGAAGCTTTCTTT.

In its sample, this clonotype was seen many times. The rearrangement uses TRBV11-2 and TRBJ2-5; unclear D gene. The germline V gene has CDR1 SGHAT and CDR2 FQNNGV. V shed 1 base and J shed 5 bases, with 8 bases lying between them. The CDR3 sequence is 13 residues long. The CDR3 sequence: CASSLVIWETQYF. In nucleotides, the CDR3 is TGTGCCAGCAGCTTAGTCATATGGGAGACCCAGTACTTC.

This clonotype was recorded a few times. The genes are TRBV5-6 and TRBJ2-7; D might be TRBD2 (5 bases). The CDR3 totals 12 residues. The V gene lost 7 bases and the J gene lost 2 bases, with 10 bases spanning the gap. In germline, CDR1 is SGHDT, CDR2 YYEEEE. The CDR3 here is CASGRGTYEQYF. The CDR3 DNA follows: TGTGCCAGCGGCCGGGGAACCTACGAGCAGTACTTC.

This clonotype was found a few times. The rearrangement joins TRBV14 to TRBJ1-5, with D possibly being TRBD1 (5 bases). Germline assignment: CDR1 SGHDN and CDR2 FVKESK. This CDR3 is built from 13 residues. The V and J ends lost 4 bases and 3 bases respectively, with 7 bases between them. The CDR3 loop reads CASSLQDNQPQHF. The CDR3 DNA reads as TGTGCCAGCAGCCTACAGGACAATCAGCCCCAGCATTTT. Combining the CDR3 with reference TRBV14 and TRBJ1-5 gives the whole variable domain EAGVTQFPSHSVIEKGQTVTLRCDPISGHDNLYWYRRVMGKEIKFLLHFVKESKQDESGMPNNRFLAERTGGTYSTLKVQPAELEDSGVYFCASSLQDNQPQHFGDGTRLSIL.

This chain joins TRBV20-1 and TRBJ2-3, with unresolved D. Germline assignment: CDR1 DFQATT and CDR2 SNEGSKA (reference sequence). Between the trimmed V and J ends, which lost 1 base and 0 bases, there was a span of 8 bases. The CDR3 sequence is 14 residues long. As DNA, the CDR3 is TGCAGTGCTAGAGTCCGACCTAGCACAGATACGCAGTATTTT. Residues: CSARVRPSTDTQYF.

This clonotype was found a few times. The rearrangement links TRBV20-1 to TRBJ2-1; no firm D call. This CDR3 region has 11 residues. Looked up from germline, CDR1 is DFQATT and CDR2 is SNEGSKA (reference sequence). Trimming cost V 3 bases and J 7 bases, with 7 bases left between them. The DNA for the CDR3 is TGCAGTGCTAGCTGGGGAAATGAGCAGTTCTTC. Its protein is CSASWGNEQFF.

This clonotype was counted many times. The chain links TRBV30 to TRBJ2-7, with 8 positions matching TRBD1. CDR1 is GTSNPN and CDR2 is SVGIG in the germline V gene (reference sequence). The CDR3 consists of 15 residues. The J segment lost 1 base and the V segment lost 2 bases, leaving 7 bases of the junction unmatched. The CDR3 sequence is CAWSPDRGGSYEQYF. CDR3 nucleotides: TGTGCCTGGAGTCCCGACAGGGGAGGTTCCTACGAGCAGTACTTC.

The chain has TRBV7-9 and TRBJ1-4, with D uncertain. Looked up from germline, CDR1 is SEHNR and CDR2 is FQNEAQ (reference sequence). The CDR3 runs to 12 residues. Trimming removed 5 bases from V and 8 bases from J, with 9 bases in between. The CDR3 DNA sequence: TGTGCCAGCAGCCCCAATATAGAAAAACTGTTTTTT. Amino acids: CASSPNIEKLFF.

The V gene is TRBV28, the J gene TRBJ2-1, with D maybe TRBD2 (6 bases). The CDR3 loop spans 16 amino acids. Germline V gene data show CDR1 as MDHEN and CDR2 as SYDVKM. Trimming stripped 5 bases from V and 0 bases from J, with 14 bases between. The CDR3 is CASSNGGADSYNEQFF. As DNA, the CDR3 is TGTGCCAGCAGTAACGGCGGGGCAGACTCCTACAATGAGCAGTTCTTC.

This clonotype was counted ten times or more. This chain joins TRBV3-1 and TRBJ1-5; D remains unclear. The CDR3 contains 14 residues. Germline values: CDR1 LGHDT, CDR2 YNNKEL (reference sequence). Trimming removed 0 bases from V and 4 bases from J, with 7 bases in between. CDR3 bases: TGTGCCAGCAGCCAAGATTTACAAAATCAGCCCCAGCATTTT. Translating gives CASSQDLQNQPQHF. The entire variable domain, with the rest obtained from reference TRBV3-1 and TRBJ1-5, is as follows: DTAVSQTPKYLVTQMGNDKSIKCEQNLGHDTMYWYKQDSKKFLKIMFSYNNKELIINETVPNRFSPKSPDKAHLNLHINSLELGDSAVYFCASSQDLQNQPQHFGDGTRLSIL.

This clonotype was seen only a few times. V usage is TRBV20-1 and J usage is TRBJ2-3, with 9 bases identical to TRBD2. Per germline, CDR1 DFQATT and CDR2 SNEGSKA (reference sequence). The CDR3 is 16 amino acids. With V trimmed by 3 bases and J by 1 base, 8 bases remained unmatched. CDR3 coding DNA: TGCAGTGCTAGGACGGCTAGCGGGGATCGCACAGATACGCAGTATTTT. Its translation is CSARTASGDRTDTQYF.

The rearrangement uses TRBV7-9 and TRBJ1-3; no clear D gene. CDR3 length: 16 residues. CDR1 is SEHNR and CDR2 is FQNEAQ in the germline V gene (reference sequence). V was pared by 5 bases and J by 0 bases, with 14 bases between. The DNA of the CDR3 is TGTGCCAGCAGCCCCCTCCGACGGTCCTCTGGAAACACCATATATTTT. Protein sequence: CASSPLRRSSGNTIYF.

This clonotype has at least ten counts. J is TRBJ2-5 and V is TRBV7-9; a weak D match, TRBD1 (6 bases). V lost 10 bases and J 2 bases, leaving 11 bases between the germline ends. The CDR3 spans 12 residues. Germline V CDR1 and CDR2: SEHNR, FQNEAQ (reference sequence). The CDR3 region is CATRDTQETQYF. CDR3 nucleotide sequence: TGTGCCACCCGGGACACACAAGAGACCCAGTACTTC.

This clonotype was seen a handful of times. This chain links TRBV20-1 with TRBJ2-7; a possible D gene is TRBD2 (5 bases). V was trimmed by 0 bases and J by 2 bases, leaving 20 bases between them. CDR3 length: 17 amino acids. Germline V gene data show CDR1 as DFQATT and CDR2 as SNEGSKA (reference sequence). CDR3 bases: TGCAGTGCTAGAGATTTAGGGTTAGACTATAGCCCCTACGAGCAGTACTTC. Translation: CSARDLGLDYSPYEQYF.

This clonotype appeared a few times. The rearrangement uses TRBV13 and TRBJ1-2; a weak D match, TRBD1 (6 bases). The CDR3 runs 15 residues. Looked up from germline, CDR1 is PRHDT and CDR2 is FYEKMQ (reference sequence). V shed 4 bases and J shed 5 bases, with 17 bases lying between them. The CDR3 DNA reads TGTGCCAGCAGCTCCATGGGACATCGTAAATATGGCTACACCTTC. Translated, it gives CASSSMGHRKYGYTF.

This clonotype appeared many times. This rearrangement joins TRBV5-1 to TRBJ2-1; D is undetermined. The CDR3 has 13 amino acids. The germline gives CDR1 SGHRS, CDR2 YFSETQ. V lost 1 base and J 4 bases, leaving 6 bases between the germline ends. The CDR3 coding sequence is TGCGCCAGCAGCTTGCCTACATACAATGAGCAGTTCTTC. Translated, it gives CASSLPTYNEQFF.

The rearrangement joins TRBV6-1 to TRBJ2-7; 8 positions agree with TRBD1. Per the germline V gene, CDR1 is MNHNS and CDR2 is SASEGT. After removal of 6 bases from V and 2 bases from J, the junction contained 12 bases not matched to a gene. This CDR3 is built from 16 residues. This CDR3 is CASRRLDRGEPYEQYF. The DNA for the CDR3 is TGTGCCAGCAGACGACTCGACAGGGGCGAACCCTACGAGCAGTACTTC.

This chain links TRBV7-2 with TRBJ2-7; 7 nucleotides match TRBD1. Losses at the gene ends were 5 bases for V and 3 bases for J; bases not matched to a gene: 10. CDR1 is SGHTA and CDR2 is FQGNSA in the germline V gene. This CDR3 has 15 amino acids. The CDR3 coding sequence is TGTGCCAGCAGCAAACAGGGGATTGGGGTCTACGAGCAGTACTTC. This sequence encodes CASSKQGIGVYEQYF.

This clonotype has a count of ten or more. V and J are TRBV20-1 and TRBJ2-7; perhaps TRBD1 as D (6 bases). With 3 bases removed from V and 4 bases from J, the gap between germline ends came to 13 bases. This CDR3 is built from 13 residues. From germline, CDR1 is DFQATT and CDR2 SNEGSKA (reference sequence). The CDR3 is CSARSSGDYEQYF. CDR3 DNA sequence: TGCAGTGCTAGGAGTTCAGGGGATTACGAGCAGTACTTC.

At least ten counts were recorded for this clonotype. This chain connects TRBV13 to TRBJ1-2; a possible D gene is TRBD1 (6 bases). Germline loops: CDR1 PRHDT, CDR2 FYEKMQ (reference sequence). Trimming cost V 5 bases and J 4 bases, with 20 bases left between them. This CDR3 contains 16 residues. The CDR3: CASSTSSRQERYGYTF. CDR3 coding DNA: TGTGCCAGCAGCACCTCGAGCCGACAGGAGCGCTATGGCTACACCTTC.

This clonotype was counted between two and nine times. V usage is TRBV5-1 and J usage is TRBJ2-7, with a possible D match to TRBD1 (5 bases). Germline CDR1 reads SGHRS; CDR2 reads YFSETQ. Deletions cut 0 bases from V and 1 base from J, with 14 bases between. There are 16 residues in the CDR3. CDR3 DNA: TGCGCCAGCAGCTTGGGGTTGACAGTTGAATCCTACGAGCAGTACTTC. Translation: CASSLGLTVESYEQYF.

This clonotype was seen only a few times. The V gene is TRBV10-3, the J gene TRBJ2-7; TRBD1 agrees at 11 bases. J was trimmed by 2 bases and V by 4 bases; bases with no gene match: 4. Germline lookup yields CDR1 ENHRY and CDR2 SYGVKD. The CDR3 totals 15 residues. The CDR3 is CAISVRDRGAYEQYF. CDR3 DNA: TGTGCCATCAGTGTCCGGGACAGGGGGGCCTACGAGCAGTACTTC.

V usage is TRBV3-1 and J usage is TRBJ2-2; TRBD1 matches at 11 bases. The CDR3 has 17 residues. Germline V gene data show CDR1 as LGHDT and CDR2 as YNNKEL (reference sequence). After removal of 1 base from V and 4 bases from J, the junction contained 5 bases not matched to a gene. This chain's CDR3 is CASSQVGGTGGTGELFF. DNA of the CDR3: TGTGCCAGCAGCCAAGTCGGTGGGACAGGGGGCACCGGGGAGCTGTTTTTT.

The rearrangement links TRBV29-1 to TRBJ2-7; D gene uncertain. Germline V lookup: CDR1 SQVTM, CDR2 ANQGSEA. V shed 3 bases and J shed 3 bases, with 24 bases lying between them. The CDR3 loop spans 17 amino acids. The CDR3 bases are TGCAGCGTTGATCTTCGGGCAGTCGTTATCCGCTACTACGAGCAGTACTTC. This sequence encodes CSVDLRAVVIRYYEQYF.

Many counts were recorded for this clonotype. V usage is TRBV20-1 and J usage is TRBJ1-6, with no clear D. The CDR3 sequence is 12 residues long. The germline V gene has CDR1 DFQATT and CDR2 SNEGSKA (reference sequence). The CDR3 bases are TGCAGCGCGGAGCAGACTAATTCACCCCTCCACTTT. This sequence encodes CSAEQTNSPLHF.

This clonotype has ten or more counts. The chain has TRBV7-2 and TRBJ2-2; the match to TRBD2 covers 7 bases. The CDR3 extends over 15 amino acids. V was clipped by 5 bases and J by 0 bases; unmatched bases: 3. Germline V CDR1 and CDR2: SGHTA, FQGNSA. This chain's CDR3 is CASSPSGANTGELFF. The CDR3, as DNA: TGTGCCAGCAGCCCAAGCGGGGCGAACACCGGGGAGCTGTTTTTT.